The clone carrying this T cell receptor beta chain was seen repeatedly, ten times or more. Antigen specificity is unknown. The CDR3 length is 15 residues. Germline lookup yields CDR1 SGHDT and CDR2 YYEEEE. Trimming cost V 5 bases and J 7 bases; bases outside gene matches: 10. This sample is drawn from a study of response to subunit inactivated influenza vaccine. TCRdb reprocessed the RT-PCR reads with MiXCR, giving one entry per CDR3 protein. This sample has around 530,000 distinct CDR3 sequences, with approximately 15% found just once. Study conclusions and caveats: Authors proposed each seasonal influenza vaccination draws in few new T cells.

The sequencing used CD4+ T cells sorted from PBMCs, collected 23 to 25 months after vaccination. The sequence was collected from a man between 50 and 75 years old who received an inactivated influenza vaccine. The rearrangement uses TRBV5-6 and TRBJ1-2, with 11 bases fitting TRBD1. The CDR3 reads CASRFQGQGVSGYTF. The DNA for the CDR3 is TGTGCCAGCAGATTCCAGGGACAGGGGGTTTCTGGCTACACCTTC.